Listed here are 15 T cell receptor beta chains from one sample, sequenced in a study of blood T cell repertoires in COVID-19. Profiling relied on immunoSEQ multiplex PCR, and the TCRdb table lists in-frame clones only, not all of them. The top ten clones hold nearly 9% of a sample with 250,000 or so clones, roughly 80% of them seen once. The specimen was peripheral blood. The source is a man at least 80 years old with acute or convalescent COVID-19.

The chain recombines TRBV19 with TRBJ1-2, with 8 bases fitting TRBD1. This CDR3 region has 20 residues. The V and J ends lost 3 bases and 5 bases, in that order; junction bases with no gene match: 23. CDR1 and CDR2 (germline): LNHDA, SQIVND (reference sequence). The CDR3 coding sequence is TGTGCCAGTAGTATTCAGGGGAGAACGGCAGGGGGCCTTTTGAGGTATGGCTACACCTTC. Translated, it gives CASSIQGRTAGGLLRYGYTF.

The CDR3 sequence is CASSNPYREPMRQIYEQYF. In nucleotides, the CDR3 is TGTGCCAGCAGCAATCCGTACAGGGAACCCATGCGCCAAATCTACGAGCAGTACTTC. This chain joins TRBV21-1 and TRBJ2-7; TRBD1, the table's D call, was not compared with the DNA. TRBV21-1 is deemed a pseudogene. The CDR3 is 19 amino acids.

The chain uses TRBV24-1 and TRBJ2-1, with D hard to call. The CDR3 spans 16 residues. Germline CDR1 and CDR2: KGHDR and SFDVKD. Trimming removed 1 base at V and 6 bases at J, with 15 bases between. The CDR3 reads CATSDFDTPQTNEQFF. The CDR3 DNA is TGTGCCACCAGTGATTTTGATACTCCACAGACCAATGAGCAGTTCTTC.

This chain joins TRBV7-2 and TRBJ2-3, with D possibly TRBD1 on 6 matching bases. The CDR3 is 15 residues long. Germline V gene lookup returns CDR1 SGHTA and CDR2 FQGNSA. Trimming shortened V by 4 bases and J by 0 bases, and 11 bases separated the two germline ends. The CDR3 DNA sequence: TGTGCCAGCAGCTACCGGGGACAAAGCACAGATACGCAGTATTTT. It specifies CASSYRGQSTDTQYF. The full variable domain, rest sourced from reference TRBV7-2 and TRBJ2-3, is GAGVSQSPSNKVTEKGKDVELRCDPISGHTALYWYRQSLGQGLEFLIYFQGNSAPDKSGLPSDRFSAERTGGSVSTLTIQRTQQEDSAVYLCASSYRGQSTDTQYFGPGTRLTVL.

The rearrangement joins TRBV30 to TRBJ2-3; the match to TRBD1 covers 7 bases. Germline CDR1 and CDR2: GTSNPN and SVGIG (reference sequence). CDR3 length: 12 amino acids. The CDR3 DNA sequence: TGTGCGTACGGGACAGTCAGGGTTACGCAGTATTTT. Its protein product is CAYGTVRVTQYF.

Here the CDR3 DNA reads TGCGCCAGCAGCCCACAGGGGCGGGAGGGCTCGGATACGCAGTATTTT. This translates into CASSPQGREGSDTQYF. This chain uses TRBV5-1 with TRBJ2-3, with 9 nucleotides matching TRBD2. CDR3 length equals 16 residues. J was trimmed by 6 bases and V by 4 bases; bases with no gene match: 12. From germline, CDR1 is SGHRS and CDR2 YFSETQ.

The rearrangement uses TRBV7-9 and TRBJ2-7; TRBD2 is a possible D gene (5 bases). Germline V gene lookup returns CDR1 SEHNR and CDR2 FQNEAQ (reference sequence). Trimming pared 8 bases from V and 4 bases from J, leaving 15 bases between. The CDR3 runs to 13 residues. This CDR3 reads CASGSGNSYEQYF. CDR3 DNA: TGTGCCAGCGGCTCCGGGAATAGTTACGAGCAGTACTTC.

The J gene is TRBJ1-2, the V gene TRBV28; no clear D gene. Germline loops: CDR1 MDHEN, CDR2 SYDVKM. This CDR3 region has 13 residues. V lost 5 bases, J lost 8 bases, and 15 bases lay in between. The CDR3 bases are TGTGCCAGCAGTCTACGCAAACTACGGGGCTACACCTTC. It is translated as CASSLRKLRGYTF.

J is TRBJ2-1 and V is TRBV5-6; 11 bases line up with TRBD2. V trimming: 0 bases; J trimming: 9 bases; junction bases outside the gene matches: 8. Germline lookup yields CDR1 SGHDT and CDR2 YYEEEE. The CDR3 spans 16 residues. CDR3 nucleotides: TGTGCCAGCAGCTTGGGACTAGCGGGGAGCCAGGGTGAGCAGTTCTTC. Its translation is CASSLGLAGSQGEQFF.

The rearrangement links TRBV19 to TRBJ1-1; TRBD1 is a possible D gene (6 bases). Germline CDR1 and CDR2: LNHDA and SQIVND (reference sequence). The CDR3 length is 15 residues. Trimming took 7 bases from V and 5 from J, leaving 20 bases between them. The CDR3 spells CASTNTLDRGTEAFF. In DNA form, the CDR3 reads TGTGCCAGTACTAACACACTGGACAGAGGGACTGAAGCTTTCTTT.

The J gene is TRBJ1-1, the V gene TRBV29-1; 7 bases fit TRBD1. The V segment lost 7 bases and the J segment 1 base; nucleotides outside the gene matches: 9. Germline CDR1 SQVTM, CDR2 ANQGSEA. The CDR3 consists of 14 residues. CDR3 sequence reads: CSARRTGTNTEAFF. CDR3 nucleotide sequence: TGCAGCGCCCGACGGACAGGAACGAACACTGAAGCTTTCTTT.

The rearrangement links TRBV30 to TRBJ1-4; D not certain. CDR1 is GTSNPN, CDR2 SVGIG, per germline (reference sequence). Between the trimmed V and J ends, which lost 2 bases and 0 bases, there was a span of 10 bases. The CDR3 is made up of 15 amino acids. The CDR3 coding sequence is TGTGCCTGGAGTCCCTTTAGTTCAACTAATGAAAAACTGTTTTTT. Translating gives CAWSPFSSTNEKLFF.

The rearrangement joins TRBV21-1 to TRBJ1-5; the D call of TRBD1 is as the table states it, not checked on the DNA. TRBV21-1 is termed a pseudogene. The CDR3 sequence is 23 residues long. The CDR3 DNA follows: TGTGCCAGCAGCAAATGGGACACTTGGACAGGGGTGACGTCTAGGATTAGCAATCAGCCCCAGCATTTT. Its protein is CASSKWDTWTGVTSRISNQPQHF.

The rearrangement uses TRBV30 and TRBJ2-5; perhaps TRBD1 as D (6 bases). Germline CDR1 is GTSNPN and CDR2 is SVGIG (reference sequence). The CDR3 consists of 13 residues. The ends were cut back, 3 bases at V and 7 bases at J, with 15 bases in the middle. The CDR3 DNA reads as TGTGCCTGGAGCACAGGGCCTGGCGGGACCCAGTACTTC. Protein sequence: CAWSTGPGGTQYF.

The chain carries TRBV6-6 and TRBJ2-2; unclear D gene. Germline CDR1 MNHNY, CDR2 SVGAGI (reference sequence). This CDR3 has 16 amino acids. Trimming cost V 0 bases and J 5 bases, with 13 bases left between them. The CDR3 is CASSYSSPPVTGELFF. The CDR3, as DNA: TGTGCCAGCAGTTACTCATCCCCTCCCGTTACCGGGGAGCTGTTTTTT.